A selection of T cell receptor beta chains follows, all from one sample in a study of immune characterization of retroperitoneal liposarcoma. A single record per CDR3 protein comes from TCRdb applying MiXCR to the PCR reads. The table includes 12,000 or so distinct CDR3 sequences, approximately 26% detected once. Sequences were obtained from tumor tissue. The receptors here all came from a female donor with retroperitoneal liposarcoma. Both conserved end residues are part of each CDR3. A D gene is named only where the DNA matches it firmly. For some rows the clone size is stated as once, few or many, or as a class when expanded; others skip it.

>many|15|TRBV7-2|NA|TRBJ2-3
TGTGCCAGCAGCTTAGCTATGGCAGGGGCAGATACGCAGTATTTT
CASSLAMAGADTQYF
>few|14|TRBV7-8|NA|TRBJ1-2
TGTGCCAGCAGCTTGGGGGAGACTAACTATGGCTACACCTTC
CASSLGETNYGYTF
>few|14|TRBV25-1|NA|TRBJ2-1
TGTGCCAGCACCCCAGAGGGCACTTACAATGAGCAGTTCTTC
CASTPEGTYNEQFF
>NA|15|TRBV7-2|NA|TRBJ2-7
TGTGCCAGCAGCTTGTACAGCAGCTCCTACAATGAGCAGTACTTC
CASSLYSSSYNEQYF
>NA|13|TRBV28|NA|TRBJ2-1
TGTGCCAGCAGTTTTGGGCAGCAAGAGACCCAGTTCTTC
CASSFGQQETQFF
>NA|16|TRBV11-2|NA|TRBJ1-5
TGTGCCAGCAGCTTAGGGGCAGGGGTAGATATTCAGCCCCAGCATTTT
CASSLGAGVDIQPQHF
>NA|14|TRBV24-1|NA|TRBJ2-5
TGTGCCACCAGTGACTCCGACACGGCCAATGAGCAGTACTTC
CATSDSDTANEQYF
>NA|13|TRBV28|TRBD1|TRBJ2-7
TGTGCCACCATTACAGGGGGCGCCCACGAGCAGTACTTC
CATITGGAHEQYF
>medium-sized|14|TRBV25-1|NA|TRBJ2-2
TGTGCCAGCAGTGAATATTCGGCGGCCGGGGAGCTGTTTTTT
CASSEYSAAGELFF
>few|12|TRBV6-1|NA|TRBJ2-1
TGTGCCAGCAGGCGGGCCTCCAATGAGCAGTTCTTC
CASRRASNEQFF
>many|15|TRBV7-6|NA|TRBJ1-6
TGTGCCAGCAGCTTAGGTGGCAGACAGAATTCACCCCTCCACTTT
CASSLGGRQNSPLHF
>NA|16|TRBV4-1|NA|TRBJ2-3
TGCGCCACAAGCGGGCCACAGGGAGCCTCCACAGATACGCAGTATTTT
CATSGPQGASTDTQYF
>few|17|TRBV7-6|TRBD1|TRBJ2-3
TGTGCCAGCAGCTTAGACGGCGGGACAGGGGCCTACAATGAGCAGTACTTT
CASSLDGGTGAYNEQYF
>many|15|TRBV11-3|NA|TRBJ2-3
TGTGCCAGCTCCGCGGCCAGGGGAACAACAGATACGCAGTATTTT
CASSAARGTTDTQYF
>many|14|TRBV11-3|TRBD1|TRBJ2-5
TGTGCCAGCAGCAAAAGGACAGGGGATGAGACCCAGTACTTC
CASSKRTGDETQYF
>few|12|TRBV6-1|NA|TRBJ2-2
TGTGCCAGTCGACTCTACACCGGGGAGCTGTTTTTT
CASRLYTGELFF
>many|13|TRBV27|TRBD2|TRBJ2-3
TGTGCCACGAAGAGCGGGGGCACAGATACGCAGTATTTT
CATKSGGTDTQYF
>NA|16|TRBV10-1|NA|TRBJ2-1
TGCGCCAGCAGTCGGGAAGATCCCCCAGGGTACAATGAGCAGCTCTTC
CASSREDPPGYNEQLF
>few|16|TRBV7-8|TRBD2|TRBJ2-7
TGTGCCAGCAGCTTAGCGGGAGGGCCCGGTTCCTACGAGCAGTACTTC
CASSLAGGPGSYEQYF
>NA|14|TRBV4-3|NA|TRBJ2-2
TGCGCCAGCAGCCAACCCAGGGGCACCGGGGAGCTGTTTTTT
CASSQPRGTGELFF
>many|14|TRBV6-1|NA|TRBJ2-7
TGTGCCAGCGGGTCGGACGGGGGGCCCTACGAGCAGTACTTC
CASGSDGGPYEQYF
>NA|13|TRBV6-1|TRBD1|TRBJ2-3
TGTGCCAGCAACAGGGGGACCACAGATACGCAGTATTTT
CASNRGTTDTQYF
>medium-sized|14|TRBV7-2|TRBD2|TRBJ2-4
TGTGCCAGCAGCCCAGGCGGGAGCAGGGCCATTCAGTACTTC
CASSPGGSRAIQYF
>medium-sized|15|TRBV12-3/TRBV12-4|NA|TRBJ2-2
TGTGCCAGCAGTTTAGTAGGGGCTCTCGGCGGGGAGCTGTTTTTT
CASSLVGALGGELFF
>few|16|TRBV6-1|NA|TRBJ2-1
TGTGCCAGCAGTGAACCCGCACGGGCGGCCTACAATGAGCAGTTCTTC
CASSEPARAAYNEQFF
>medium-sized|15|TRBV7-2|NA|TRBJ2-3
TGTGCCAGCAGCCTTGGGACGGCAGGTGGAGATACGCAGTATTTT
CASSLGTAGGDTQYF
>NA|21|TRBV12-5|NA|TRBJ1-1
TGTGCTAGTGGTTTGGTACTATCGGATTTGCGGGGGCCCCCGATGAACACTGAAGCTTTCTTT
CASGLVLSDLRGPPMNTEAFF
>few|14|TRBV11-2|TRBD2|TRBJ2-3
TGTGCCAGCAGCTTCAGACTAGCGGGAGGCACGCAGTATTTT
CASSFRLAGGTQYF
>many|14|TRBV6-1|NA|TRBJ1-5
TGTGCCAGCAGAGGACGGATTGACAATCAGCCCCAGCATTTT
CASRGRIDNQPQHF
>NA|13|TRBV5-8|NA|TRBJ2-7
TGTGCCAGCATTTCTGGGAGACTGAGTGAGCAGTACTTC
CASISGRLSEQYF
>NA|15|TRBV7-6|TRBD1|TRBJ2-5
TGTGCCAGCAGACGAAGCGGGACAGGGGACAATGAGCAGTACTTC
CASRRSGTGDNEQYF
>NA|11|TRBV6-8|NA|TRBJ2-5
TGTGCCAGCAGGGGCCAAGAGACCCAGTACTTC
CASRGQETQYF
>medium-sized|15|TRBV11-3|TRBD2|TRBJ2-1
TGTGCCAGCAGCCGCGGGGGAGAACCCTACAATGAGCAGTTCTTC
CASSRGGEPYNEQFF
>NA|14|TRBV11-2|NA|TRBJ2-1
TGTGCCAGCAGCTCCCTAATATCCTACAATGAGCAGTTCTTC
CASSSLISYNEQFF
>NA|15|TRBV6-4|TRBD2|TRBJ2-3
TGTGCCAGCAGTTCGACTAGCGGGGCAGCAGATACGCAGTATTTT
CASSSTSGAADTQYF
>medium-sized|15|TRBV6-1|TRBD1|TRBJ2-7
TGTGCCAGCAGTCAAACCGGGACAGGGACCTACGAGCAGTACTTC
CASSQTGTGTYEQYF
>many|17|TRBV6-1|TRBD1|TRBJ1-3
TGTGCCAGCAGTGGGGGTTTGACAGGGGGAACGGGAAACACCATATATTTT
CASSGGLTGGTGNTIYF
>NA|11|TRBV23-1|NA|TRBJ1-2
TGCGCCAGCAGGGTTTGGTATGGCTACACCTTC
CASRVWYGYTF
>few|17|TRBV7-8|TRBD2|TRBJ2-3
TGTGCCAGCAGCTCGATAGCGGGAGGGCCGGGGGCAGATACGCAGTATTTT
CASSSIAGGPGADTQYF
>many|12|TRBV6-1|NA|TRBJ2-5
TGTGCCAGCACGGAGGACGGGGAGACCCAGTACTTC
CASTEDGETQYF
>few|15|TRBV6-5|NA|TRBJ2-1
TGTGCCAGCAGTTACTCGGCTAGAGCGAACAATGAGCAGTTCTTC
CASSYSARANNEQFF
>NA|13|TRBV10-2|NA|TRBJ2-1
TGCGCCAGCAGCGTAACAGGGAAAGAGACCCAGTTCTTC
CASSVTGKETQFF
>few|15|TRBV6-1|NA|TRBJ2-6
TGTGCCAGCAGTAAGGGACACTCTGGGGCCAACGTCCTGACTTTC
CASSKGHSGANVLTF
>few|17|TRBV5-3|NA|TRBJ1-6
TGTGCCAGCAGCTCCATCTACGGGAGCTCCTATAATTCACCCCTCCACTTT
CASSSIYGSSYNSPLHF
>few|15|TRBV6-1|NA|TRBJ2-7
TGTGCCAGCAGCCAAACCCTCCTGGGCTCCTACGAGCAGTACTTC
CASSQTLLGSYEQYF
>NA|14|TRBV27|TRBD1|TRBJ2-2
TGTGCCAGCAGTTCCGAGACAGGGCCCGGGGAGCTGTTTTTT
CASSSETGPGELFF
>NA|15|TRBV6-6|NA|TRBJ2-1
TGTGCCAGCAGTTACGGCGGGTACTCCTACAATGAGCAGTTCTTC
CASSYGGYSYNEQFF
>medium-sized|14|TRBV7-9|TRBD2|TRBJ2-1
TGTGCCAGCAGTCAGTGGGAGGGCCGCGGGACCCAGTTCTTC
CASSQWEGRGTQFF
>few|12|TRBV7-2|NA|TRBJ2-1
TGTGCCAGCAGCTTAGTCACAGATACGCAGTTCTTC
CASSLVTDTQFF
>medium-sized|15|TRBV7-2|NA|TRBJ2-7
TGTGCCAGCAGCTTCAGGGCCGGGACGGGCTACGAGCAGTACTTC
CASSFRAGTGYEQYF
>few|15|TRBV7-3|NA|TRBJ2-7
TGTGCCAGCAGCCCGGGACCGATTAAGGGACATGAGCAGTACTTC
CASSPGPIKGHEQYF
>medium-sized|13|TRBV6-1|NA|TRBJ2-1
TGTGCCAGCAGCCGGGACAATTACAATGAGCAGTTCTTC
CASSRDNYNEQFF
>medium-sized|11|TRBV6-1|NA|TRBJ1-2
TGTGCCAGCAACCCCCTCTATGGCTACACCTTC
CASNPLYGYTF
>NA|17|TRBV7-7|NA|TRBJ2-2
TGTGCTAGCAGCTTAGCTGTGCTTTACAGGGCGGACGGGGAGCTGTTTTTT
CASSLAVLYRADGELFF
>medium-sized|13|TRBV7-8|NA|TRBJ2-4
TGTGCCAGCAGCTTAACCCGGGAAAACATTCAGTACTTC
CASSLTRENIQYF
>many|14|TRBV7-6|NA|TRBJ2-1
TGTGCCAGCAGCTTACGGTCCTCCTACAATGAGCAGTTCTTC
CASSLRSSYNEQFF
>few|15|TRBV24-1|NA|TRBJ2-5
TGTGCCACCAGTGATTTGCGGCAGTCTCAAGAGACCCAGTACTTC
CATSDLRQSQETQYF